One T cell receptor beta chain is described in this entry. The data were obtained in a study of T cells after yellow fever vaccination. Study-level background: It was SMART-Seq v4 Ultra Low Input that prepared the fractions with low cell numbers.

One entry per CDR3 protein, called by TCRdb with MiXCR from the 5' RACE reads. Of approximately 550,000 distinct CDR3 sequences detected, less than 20% appear once; the ten largest clones hold more than 13%. The source was PBMCs, collected 15 days after the yellow fever booster vaccination. The source is a man between 25 and 39 years old who received the YFV17D yellow fever vaccine.

The CDR3 region has the DNA TGCAGTGCTACCCGATCTAGCGTATATTACAATGAGCAGTTCTTC. Protein product: CSATRSSVYYNEQFF. The V and J genes are TRBV20-1 and TRBJ2-1; maybe TRBD2 (6 bases). The V and J ends lost 4 bases and 4 bases respectively, with 17 bases between them. The V gene's germline CDR1 is DFQATT and CDR2 SNEGSKA (reference sequence). The CDR3 has 15 residues.